Shown below are 14 T cell receptor beta chains from a single sample sequenced in a study of PD-L1 blockade in urothelial cancer. TCRdb's table, derived via immunoSEQ multiplex PCR, lists solely in-frame clones and lacks some. The sample contains 55,000 to 70,000 clones, around 80% of which appear only once. The specimen was PBMCs, collected around atezolizumab (anti-PD-L1) treatment. The receptors shown here come from a man aged 65 to 79 with urothelial cancer.

This sequence joins TRBV18 and TRBJ1-1, with D perhaps matching TRBD1 (6 bases). The CDR3 covers 13 residues. Germline V CDR1 and CDR2: KGHSH, LQKENI. Trimming removed 3 bases from V and 4 bases from J, with 9 bases in between. The DNA of the CDR3 is TGTGCCAGCTCACCCGGACAGTCCACTGAAGCTTTCTTT. It codes for CASSPGQSTEAFF. Complete variable domain (other parts from reference TRBV18 and TRBJ1-1): NAGVMQNPRHLVRRRGQEARLRCSPMKGHSHVYWYRQLPEEGLKFMVYLQKENIIDESGMPKERFSAEFPKEGPSILRIQQVVRGDSAAYFCASSPGQSTEAFFGQGTRLTVV.

The genes are TRBV18 and TRBJ2-2, with 8 bases fitting TRBD1. CDR3 length equals 15 residues. Trimming removed 3 bases from V and 6 bases from J; junction bases left unmatched: 6. The germline CDR1 and CDR2 sequences are KGHSH and LQKENI. CDR3 sequence reads: CASSPLDRAAGELFF. The CDR3 coding sequence is TGTGCCAGCTCACCCCTGGACAGGGCCGCCGGGGAGCTGTTTTTT.

The rearrangement links TRBV29-1 to TRBJ2-1; TRBD2 agrees at 11 bases. This CDR3 is 14 amino acids long. Looked up from germline, CDR1 is SQVTM and CDR2 is ANQGSEA. The V and J ends lost 5 bases and 6 bases, in that order; junction bases with no gene match: 6. CDR3 in amino acids: CSVMTSGIGNEQFF. In DNA form, the CDR3 reads TGCAGCGTTATGACTAGCGGGATAGGCAATGAGCAGTTCTTC.

This sequence joins TRBV28 and TRBJ1-2, with TRBD1 as a possible D gene (5 bases). Germline V gene data show CDR1 as MDHEN and CDR2 as SYDVKM. Trimming stripped 2 bases from V and 4 bases from J, with 11 bases between. This CDR3 is 14 amino acids long. CDR3 in amino acids: CASSLRGGVYGYTF. CDR3 nucleotide sequence: TGTGCCAGCAGTTTAAGGGGAGGGGTCTATGGCTACACCTTC.

The chain combines TRBV30 with TRBJ1-2; possible D gene TRBD1, 6 bases. The CDR3 runs 13 residues. Germline V gives CDR1 GTSNPN, CDR2 SVGIG (reference sequence). Trimming cost V 1 base and J 5 bases, with 11 bases left between them. CDR3 loop: CAWSGGGGYGYTF. CDR3 coding DNA: TGTGCCTGGAGTGGAGGGGGTGGGTATGGCTACACCTTC.

The gene calls are TRBV7-9 and TRBJ1-2; D is possibly TRBD1 (5 bases). Per the germline V gene, CDR1 is SEHNR and CDR2 is FQNEAQ (reference sequence). CDR3 size: 14 residues. Trimming removed 5 bases at V and 4 bases at J, with 14 bases between. The CDR3 DNA follows: TGTGCCAGCAGCCAGGACACGAAGATCTATGGCTACACCTTC. Its translation: CASSQDTKIYGYTF.

The chain is built from TRBV19 and TRBJ2-7; maybe TRBD2 (6 bases). The CDR3 totals 14 residues. V shed 6 bases and J shed 2 bases, with 14 bases lying between them. The V gene's germline CDR1 is LNHDA and CDR2 SQIVND (reference sequence). In DNA, the CDR3 is TGTGCCAGTAGCAGGCGGGACGCCCCCTACGAGCAGTACTTC. The encoded protein is CASSRRDAPYEQYF.

This clone was counted a few times. V usage is TRBV23-1 and J usage is TRBJ2-7; D possibly corresponds to TRBD1 (5 bases). TRBV23-1 is marked as an open reading frame, function uncertain. The CDR3 is made up of 14 amino acids. The V gene lost 2 bases and the J gene lost 3 bases, with 11 bases spanning the gap. CDR3 coding DNA: TGCGCCAGCAGTCAAAGAACTACAGGCTACGAGCAGTACTTC. Amino acid sequence: CASSQRTTGYEQYF.

This clone was observed a single time. This chain uses TRBV5-1 with TRBJ1-3; TRBD1 agrees at 7 bases. The CDR3 contains 17 residues. V lost 4 bases and J lost 0; bases outside the gene matches: 10. Germline CDR1 is SGHRS and CDR2 is YFSETQ. CDR3 residues: CASSTDGQAISGNTIYF. As DNA, the CDR3 is TGCGCCAGCAGCACGGATGGACAGGCGATCTCTGGAAACACCATATATTTT.

This clone showed up just once. The chain uses TRBV6-1 and TRBJ2-4, with TRBD1 matching 7 bases. V lost 5 bases to trimming and J lost 5 bases; unmatched junction nucleotides: 9. From germline, CDR1 is MNHNS and CDR2 SASEGT. CDR3 length: 15 amino acids. The CDR3 DNA sequence: TGTGCCAGCAGTTTTCGAGACAGGGTCCAAAACATTCAGTACTTC. This codes for CASSFRDRVQNIQYF.

The chain employs TRBV20-1 and TRBJ2-3; D is perhaps TRBD1 (6 bases). V was clipped by 4 bases and J by 6 bases, with 8 bases between them. CDR1 and CDR2 (germline): DFQATT, SNEGSKA (reference sequence). The CDR3 consists of 11 residues. The CDR3 nucleotides are TGCAGTGCTAAGAGGGGGGATACGCAGTATTTT. Translation gives CSAKRGDTQYF.

This chain uses TRBV18 with TRBJ1-5; D uncertain. The V and J ends lost 2 bases and 2 bases respectively, with 10 bases between them. The CDR3 has 15 residues. Germline assignment: CDR1 KGHSH and CDR2 LQKENI. The CDR3 DNA is TGTGCCAGCTCACCAGTCTCCAGTGGCAATCAGCCCCAGCATTTT. Protein sequence: CASSPVSSGNQPQHF. Using reference TRBV18 and TRBJ1-5 for the parts outside the CDR3, the full variable domain is NAGVMQNPRHLVRRRGQEARLRCSPMKGHSHVYWYRQLPEEGLKFMVYLQKENIIDESGMPKERFSAEFPKEGPSILRIQQVVRGDSAAYFCASSPVSSGNQPQHFGDGTRLSIL.

The chain is built from TRBV29-1 and TRBJ1-5; possible D gene TRBD1, 5 bases. Trimming stripped 4 bases from V and 0 bases from J, with 7 bases between. This CDR3 is 13 amino acids long. CDR1 and CDR2 from the germline V gene are SQVTM and ANQGSEA. The CDR3 nucleotides read TGCAGCGTTGGAGGACATAGCAATCAGCCCCAGCATTTT. As protein: CSVGGHSNQPQHF.

CDR3 coding DNA: TGTGCCAGTAGTGCCGAGACTAGCGGAGCCTCCTACGAGCAGTACTTC. This translates into CASSAETSGASYEQYF. The V call is TRBV19, the J call TRBJ2-7; 9 positions match TRBD2. Losses at the gene ends were 5 bases for V and 0 bases for J; bases not matched to a gene: 8. The CDR3 sequence is 16 residues long. CDR1 is LNHDA, CDR2 SQIVND, per germline (reference sequence).